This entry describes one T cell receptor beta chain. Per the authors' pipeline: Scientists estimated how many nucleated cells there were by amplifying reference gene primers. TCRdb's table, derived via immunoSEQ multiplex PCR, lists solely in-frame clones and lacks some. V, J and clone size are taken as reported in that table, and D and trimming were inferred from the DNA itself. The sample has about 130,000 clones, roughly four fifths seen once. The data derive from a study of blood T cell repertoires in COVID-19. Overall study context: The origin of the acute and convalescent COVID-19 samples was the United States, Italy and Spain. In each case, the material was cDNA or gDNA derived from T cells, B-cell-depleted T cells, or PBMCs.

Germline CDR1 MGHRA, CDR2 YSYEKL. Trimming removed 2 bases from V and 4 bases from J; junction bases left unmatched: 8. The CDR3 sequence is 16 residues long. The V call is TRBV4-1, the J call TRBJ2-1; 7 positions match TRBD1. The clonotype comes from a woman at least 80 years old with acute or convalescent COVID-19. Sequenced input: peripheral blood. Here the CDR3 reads CASSQSGTAGYNEQFF. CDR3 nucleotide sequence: TGCGCCAGCAGCCAATCCGGGACAGCTGGATACAATGAGCAGTTCTTC.